The 15 T cell receptor beta chains in this list originate from one sample, sequenced in a study of radiotherapy plus CTLA-4 blockade in lung cancer. Data came from immunoSEQ multiplex PCR; TCRdb stores just in-frame clones and leaves some out. Of 90,000 to 130,000 clones listed, about four fifths are singletons. Sequences were derived from peripheral blood, sampled from a patient treated with radiotherapy plus ipilimumab. All receptors come from a human donor with non-small cell lung cancer that progressed on radiotherapy plus ipilimumab. Some clones in this sample may be carry-over from other donors' samples.

The V and J genes are TRBV20-1 and TRBJ1-1; D gene ambiguous. Germline lookup yields CDR1 DFQATT and CDR2 SNEGSKA (reference sequence). V dropped 3 bases and J dropped 6 bases, with 8 bases sitting between them. The CDR3 sequence is 11 residues long. The CDR3 sequence: CSASTLAEAFF. The CDR3 nucleotides are TGCAGTGCTAGCACCTTGGCTGAAGCTTTCTTT.

This clone was recorded a few times. The chain employs TRBV18 and TRBJ2-5, with 14 bases lining up with TRBD2. Germline V CDR1 and CDR2: KGHSH, LQKENI. The CDR3 length is 16 residues. V shed 1 base, J shed 5 bases, and the junction held 3 bases outside the gene matches. CDR3 bases: TGTGCCAGCTCACCACGACTAGCGGGGGGGCCTGAGACCCAGTACTTC. It translates to CASSPRLAGGPETQYF.

This rearrangement joins TRBV5-1 to TRBJ2-1, with 9 bases fitting TRBD2. This CDR3 is 12 amino acids long. Per the germline V gene, CDR1 is SGHRS and CDR2 is YFSETQ. V was clipped by 3 bases and J by 14 bases; unmatched bases: 6. CDR3: CASSSERGAKFF. Written as DNA, the CDR3 is TGCGCCAGCAGCTCTGAGCGGGGGGCGAAGTTCTTC.

The chain combines TRBV7-9 with TRBJ1-2; D not certain. Per germline, CDR1 SEHNR and CDR2 FQNEAQ (reference sequence). This CDR3 has 12 residues. Deletions cut 1 base from V and 8 bases from J, with 8 bases between. The CDR3 protein is CASSLEGSGYTF. CDR3 coding DNA: TGTGCCAGCAGCTTAGAAGGTTCAGGCTACACCTTC.

Comment on this clone: This CDR3 is also generated by other DNA sequences in the sample. V usage is TRBV28 and J usage is TRBJ1-2, with D perhaps TRBD1 (5 bases). The ends were cut back, 6 bases at V and 5 bases at J, with 16 bases in the middle. The CDR3 has 14 amino acids. Germline CDR1 and CDR2: MDHEN and SYDVKM. Here the CDR3 reads CASSSAGGNYGYTF. The CDR3 DNA is TGTGCCAGCAGCTCTGCGGGGGGAAATTATGGCTACACCTTC.

This sequence joins TRBV5-6 and TRBJ1-4; TRBD1 matches at 7 bases. The ends lost 3 bases at V and 7 bases at J; junction bases unmatched: 6. Germline loops: CDR1 SGHDT, CDR2 YYEEEE. The CDR3 is made up of 14 amino acids. The CDR3 nucleotides read TGTGCCAGCAGCTCACTACAGGGGAGTGAAAAACTGTTTTTT. This translates into CASSSLQGSEKLFF.

This chain uses TRBV10-3 with TRBJ1-5; 7 bases agree with TRBD1. Germline V gene data show CDR1 as ENHRY and CDR2 as SYGVKD. There are 15 residues in the CDR3. Trimming removed 3 bases from V and 7 bases from J; junction bases left unmatched: 9. CDR3 sequence: CAISEGGLGEQPQHF. Here the CDR3 DNA reads TGTGCCATCAGTGAAGGGGGCTTAGGGGAACAGCCCCAGCATTTT.

The chain has TRBV5-5 and TRBJ2-1, with 7 bases identical to TRBD2. With 2 bases clipped from V and 3 bases from J, the junction kept 8 bases outside the gene matches. Germline values: CDR1 SGHKS, CDR2 YYEKEE (reference sequence). This CDR3 comprises 16 residues. CDR3: CASSFGGGAYYNEQFF. As DNA, the CDR3 is TGTGCCAGCAGCTTTGGGGGAGGGGCCTACTACAATGAGCAGTTCTTC.

The V and J genes are TRBV7-2 and TRBJ2-7, with TRBD1 matching over 8 bases. With V trimmed by 5 bases and J by 0 bases, 9 bases remained unmatched. The germline V gene encodes CDR1 SGHTA and CDR2 FQGNSA. The CDR3 sequence is 16 residues long. This CDR3 reads CASSTSGGTGSYEQYF. The CDR3 bases are TGTGCCAGCAGCACCTCTGGTGGGACAGGCTCCTACGAGCAGTACTTC. The full variable domain, its missing parts supplied by reference TRBV7-2 and TRBJ2-7, is GAGVSQSPSNKVTEKGKDVELRCDPISGHTALYWYRQSLGQGLEFLIYFQGNSAPDKSGLPSDRFSAERTGGSVSTLTIQRTQQEDSAVYLCASSTSGGTGSYEQYFGPGTRLTVT.

The chain joins TRBV27 to TRBJ2-5; D uncertain. The CDR3 is 15 amino acids. The V gene's germline CDR1 is MNHEY and CDR2 SMNVEV (reference sequence). Trimming removed 7 bases at V and 0 bases at J, with 15 bases between. The CDR3 nucleotides read TGTGCCAGCACCCTAAGTGGCCAGGACCAAGAGACCCAGTACTTC. It yields the protein CASTLSGQDQETQYF.

V gene TRBV15 combines with J gene TRBJ1-4; tentatively, D is TRBD1 (5 bases). V shed 1 base and J shed 6 bases, with 6 bases lying between them. In germline, CDR1 is LNHNV, CDR2 YYDKDF (reference sequence). The CDR3 is 13 amino acids. DNA of the CDR3: TGTGCCACCAGCAGAGCAGGGTATGAAAAACTGTTTTTT. Residues: CATSRAGYEKLFF.

The table lists this clone with a few counts. The gene calls are TRBV5-6 and TRBJ2-3; TRBD1 agrees at 8 bases. Trimming removed 5 bases from V and 6 bases from J; junction bases left unmatched: 11. There are 15 residues in the CDR3. Germline CDR1 SGHDT, CDR2 YYEEEE. The CDR3 here is CASSQGQGLLDTQYF. The DNA for the CDR3 is TGTGCCAGCAGTCAAGGACAGGGTTTGTTGGATACGCAGTATTTT.

The V call is TRBV6-5, the J call TRBJ1-4; 7 bases fit TRBD1. The CDR3 has 14 residues. Losses at the gene ends were 2 bases for V and 4 bases for J; bases not matched to a gene: 1. CDR1 is MNHEY and CDR2 is SVGAGI in the germline V gene. The chain's CDR3 is CASSYGTVNEKLFF. The CDR3 DNA reads TGTGCCAGCAGTTACGGGACAGTTAATGAAAAACTGTTTTTT.

With regard to this clone: Mismatch with germline at one junction end may stem from a read error. J is TRBJ2-2 and V is TRBV7-2; perhaps TRBD1 as D (5 bases). The CDR3 loop spans 15 amino acids. Germline V gene lookup returns CDR1 SGHTA and CDR2 FQGNSA. The CDR3 reads CASTLQTVGTGELFF. For the CDR3, the DNA is TGTGCCAGCACCTTACAGACAGTGGGCACCGGGGAGCTGTTTTTT.

The gene calls are TRBV29-1 and TRBJ1-5; D unresolved. The ends were cut back, 3 bases at V and 3 bases at J, with 9 bases in the middle. Germline-derived CDR1 and CDR2 are SQVTM and ANQGSEA. There are 13 residues in the CDR3. As DNA, the CDR3 is TGCAGCGTTGACAGGATGCCCAATCAGCCCCAGCATTTT. Translated, it gives CSVDRMPNQPQHF. Looking up the rest from reference TRBV29-1 and TRBJ1-5 gives the full variable domain: SAVISQKPSRDICQRGTSLTIQCQVDSQVTMMFWYRQQPGQSLTLIATANQGSEATYESGFVIDKFPISRPNLTFSTLTVSNMSPEDSSIYLCSVDRMPNQPQHFGDGTRLSIL.